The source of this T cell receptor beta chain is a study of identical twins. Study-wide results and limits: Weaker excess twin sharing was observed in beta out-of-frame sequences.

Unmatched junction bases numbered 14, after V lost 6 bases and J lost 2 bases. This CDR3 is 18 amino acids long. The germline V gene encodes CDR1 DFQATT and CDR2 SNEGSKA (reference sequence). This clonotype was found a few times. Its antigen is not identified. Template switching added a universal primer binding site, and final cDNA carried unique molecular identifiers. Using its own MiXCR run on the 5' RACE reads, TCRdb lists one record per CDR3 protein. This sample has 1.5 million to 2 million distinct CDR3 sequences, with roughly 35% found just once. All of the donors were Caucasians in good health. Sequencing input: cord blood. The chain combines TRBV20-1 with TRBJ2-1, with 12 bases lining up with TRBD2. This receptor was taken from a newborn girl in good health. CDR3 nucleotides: TGCAGTGCCCTGGGACAGAGACTAGCGGGAGTAGCCTACAATGAGCAGTTCTTC. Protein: CSALGQRLAGVAYNEQFF.